A selection of T cell receptor beta chains follows, all from one sample in a study of blood T cell repertoires in COVID-19. Repertoires were generated with immunoSEQ multiplex PCR, while TCRdb's copy carries only in-frame clones and drops some. Among hundreds of thousands of clones listed, more than 75% were seen once. Input material: PBMCs or T cells enriched from blood (not recorded which). The receptor source for this set is a man in his 60s who had recovered from COVID-19. Both conserved end residues are part of each CDR3. D genes are given only for firm matches. Some rows have no size entry. The others give once, few or many, or a class for an expanded clone.

TRBV10-3,-,TRBJ2-2,TRBD1,TGTGCCATCAGTGACCACGTAGGGACAGGTTCGAACACCGGGGAGCTGTTTTTT,CAISDHVGTGSNTGELFF
TRBV25-1,-,TRBJ2-2,TRBD2,TGTGCCAGCAGTGAGCCCCTAGCGGGAGGGGCCGGGGAGCTGTTTTTT,CASSEPLAGGAGELFF
TRBV19,-,TRBJ1-1,-,TGTGCCAGTAGTATAGATCCGGACGGGGCTGAAGCTTTCTTT,CASSIDPDGAEAFF
TRBV4-2,-,TRBJ2-1,TRBD1,TGTGCCAGCAGCCAAGGATCCGGGACAGGGGAAAAATTGTGGGGCGGTGAGCAGTTCTTC,CASSQGSGTGEKLWGGEQFF
TRBV4-1,-,TRBJ1-6,TRBD1,TGCGCCAGCAGCCAAGAAGTTAGGACAGGGCACAATTCACCCCTCCACTTT,CASSQEVRTGHNSPLHF
TRBV5-1,-,TRBJ1-5,-,TGCGCCAGCAGTATTGACAACATCAATCAGCCCCAGCATTTT,CASSIDNINQPQHF
TRBV12-5,-,TRBJ2-3,-,TGTGCTAGTGGTTTGGCCCACTACAGGGTCAAAGATACGCAGTATTTT,CASGLAHYRVKDTQYF
TRBV7-9,-,TRBJ1-5,TRBD1,TGTGCCAGCAGCTTCGGACAGGGCTTGGGCAATCAGCCCCAGCATTTT,CASSFGQGLGNQPQHF
TRBV5-1,once,TRBJ2-2,-,TGCGCCAGCAGTTCCAGCGGGGAGCTGTTTTTT,CASSSSGELFF
TRBV27,-,TRBJ2-7,TRBD1,TGTGCCAGCAGCCCTGAGTTGGGACAGGGGGCCTGGTTGAAGCAGTACTTC,CASSPELGQGAWLKQYF
TRBV30,-,TRBJ2-3,-,TGTGCCTGGAGGGTAGGGGTTTGGGGCGCAGATACGCAGTATTTT,CAWRVGVWGADTQYF
TRBV5-1,-,TRBJ2-7,TRBD1,TGCGCCAGCAGCGAGGACAGGGGCTACGAGCAGTACTTC,CASSEDRGYEQYF
TRBV6-2/TRBV6-3,-,TRBJ1-4,-,TGTGCCAGCAGCTTGCGTGCACCAGGGGTTTTCCGTGAAAAACTGTTTTTT,CASSLRAPGVFREKLFF
TRBV28,-,TRBJ2-7,TRBD2,TGTGCCAGCAGTAAAATTAGCGGGAGGGGGCCCTACGAGCAGTACTTC,CASSKISGRGPYEQYF
TRBV12-3/TRBV12-4,-,TRBJ1-5,-,TGTGCCAGCAGCCAACAGGGTGGCCAGCCCCAGCATTTT,CASSQQGGQPQHF
TRBV18,-,TRBJ1-6,-,TGTGCCAGCTCACTAGACAGCTATTCACCCCTCCACTTT,CASSLDSYSPLHF
TRBV6-5,-,TRBJ2-2,-,TGTGCCAGCAGTTACTCAGGCAGGACGAACACCGGGGAGCTGTTTTTT,CASSYSGRTNTGELFF
TRBV11-3,-,TRBJ2-1,TRBD1,TGTGCCAGCAGTCCAGGGGGTTCCTACAATGAGCAGTTCTTC,CASSPGGSYNEQFF
TRBV6-5,-,TRBJ1-1,TRBD1,TGTGCCAGCAGAAAACAGGGGGTTGCTGAAGCTTTCTTT,CASRKQGVAEAFF
TRBV7-6,-,TRBJ2-5,TRBD2,TGTGCCAGCAGCATGAGGGGACTAGCCGAGACCCAGTACTTC,CASSMRGLAETQYF
TRBV5-1,few,TRBJ2-7,-,TGCGCCAGCAGCTTGGACTACCGACCTATCGAGCAGTACTTC,CASSLDYRPIEQYF
TRBV7-8,-,TRBJ2-2,-,TGTGCCAGCAGCCGTAGGGAGAGCTACACCGGGGAGCTGTTTTTT,CASSRRESYTGELFF
TRBV4-1,-,TRBJ2-7,-,TGCGCCAGCAGCCACCCGAGCGGAGACTACGAGCAGTACTTC,CASSHPSGDYEQYF
TRBV5-6,-,TRBJ1-1,-,TGTGCCAGCAGCTTGGTTCGGACTGAAGCTTTCTTT,CASSLVRTEAFF
TRBV4-1,few,TRBJ1-1,TRBD1,TGCGCCAGCAGTCCGTCCGGGACAGAAGTCACTGAAGCTTTCTTT,CASSPSGTEVTEAFF
TRBV5-1,-,TRBJ2-7,-,TGCGCCAGCAGCTTGGGTTGGGCCGAGCAGTACTTC,CASSLGWAEQYF
TRBV6-5,-,TRBJ1-1,-,TGTGCCAGCAGTTACGCGAGGGCGTCTGAAGCTTTCTTT,CASSYARASEAFF
TRBV6-2/TRBV6-3,-,TRBJ1-6,-,TGTGCCAGCAGTAGCCGGGATACATCGGAGTCACCCCTCCACTTT,CASSSRDTSESPLHF
TRBV7-2,-,TRBJ2-7,TRBD2,TGTGCCAGCAGCACTAGCGGGGGCCACTCCTACGAGCAGTACTTC,CASSTSGGHSYEQYF
TRBV7-9,once,TRBJ1-6,TRBD1,TGTGCCAGCAGCTTAGCGTCCGGGACAGGAGGTTCACCCCTCCACTTT,CASSLASGTGGSPLHF
TRBV5-4,-,TRBJ1-1,-,TGTGCCAGCAGCTTGGATTCGCGGGGCGCTTTCTTT,CASSLDSRGAFF
TRBV5-1,-,TRBJ2-3,TRBD2,TGCGCCAGCAGCTTGGAGGGACTAGCGGGAGTTGATACGCAGTATTTT,CASSLEGLAGVDTQYF
TRBV7-9,-,TRBJ2-1,TRBD2,TGTGCCAGCAGCTTACAACTAGCGGGAGGTTTTGAGCAGTTCTTC,CASSLQLAGGFEQFF
TRBV9,-,TRBJ2-3,TRBD1,TGTGCCAGCAGCCCTGATGACAGGGTGGTTTTAGGAGATACGCAGTATTTT,CASSPDDRVVLGDTQYF
TRBV9,-,TRBJ2-7,-,TGTGCCAGCAGCCTTGGGACATTGGACGAGCAGTACTTC,CASSLGTLDEQYF